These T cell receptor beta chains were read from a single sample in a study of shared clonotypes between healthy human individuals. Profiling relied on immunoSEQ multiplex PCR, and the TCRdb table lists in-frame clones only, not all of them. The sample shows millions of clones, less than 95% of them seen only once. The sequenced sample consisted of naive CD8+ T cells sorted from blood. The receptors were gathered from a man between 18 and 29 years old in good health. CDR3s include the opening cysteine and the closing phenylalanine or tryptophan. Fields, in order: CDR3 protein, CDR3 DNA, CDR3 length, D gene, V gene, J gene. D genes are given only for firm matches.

CASSRDSFYEQYF	TGTGCCAGCAGCCGGGACAGTTTCTACGAGCAGTACTTC	13	TRBD1	TRBV7-9	TRBJ2-7
CASSSSGAGVGETQYF	TGTGCCAGCAGCTCTTCAGGAGCGGGAGTAGGAGAGACCCAGTACTTC	16	TRBD2	TRBV7-9	TRBJ2-5
CASSQDPLGSFEQYF	TGCGCCAGCAGCCAAGACCCACTAGGGAGCTTCGAGCAGTACTTC	15	.	TRBV4-1	TRBJ2-7
CASSPLGHSNQPQHF	TGCGCCAGCAGCCCCCTGGGACACTCAAATCAGCCCCAGCATTTT	15	.	TRBV4-1	TRBJ1-5
CASSGGSGASYEQYF	TGTGCCAGCAGTGGTGGTAGCGGGGCCTCCTACGAGCAGTACTTC	15	TRBD2	TRBV2	TRBJ2-7
CASSVSRGEGYTGELFF	TGTGCCAGCAGCGTATCACGGGGTGAGGGTTACACCGGGGAGCTGTTTTTT	17	.	TRBV9	TRBJ2-2
CASSLGRDAEQYF	TGTGCCAGCAGTTTAGGCAGGGATGCCGAGCAGTACTTC	13	.	TRBV27	TRBJ2-7
CASSFSPSGGTYEQYF	TGTGCCAGCAGTTTTTCCCCCAGCGGGGGGACCTACGAGCAGTACTTC	16	TRBD2	TRBV6-6	TRBJ2-7
CAWRAGEEYEQYF	TGTGCCTGGAGGGCAGGGGAGGAGTACGAGCAGTACTTC	13	.	TRBV30	TRBJ2-7
CASSQDRLFSYEQYF	TGCGCCAGCAGCCAAGATCGACTCTTCTCCTACGAGCAGTACTTC	15	.	TRBV4-3	TRBJ2-7
CASSHGHDYGYTF	TGTGCCAGCAGCCACGGACACGACTATGGCTACACCTTC	13	.	TRBV13	TRBJ1-2
CAWMIGGTASGNTIYF	TGTGCCTGGATGATCGGAGGGACAGCCTCTGGAAACACCATATATTTT	16	TRBD1	TRBV30	TRBJ1-3
CASSVGGNTEETQYF	TGTGCCAGCAGCGTAGGAGGGAATACCGAAGAGACCCAGTACTTC	15	.	TRBV9	TRBJ2-5
CASSQEWTSSSYEQYF	TGCGCCAGCAGCCAAGAGTGGACTAGCAGCTCCTACGAGCAGTACTTC	16	TRBD2	TRBV4-3	TRBJ2-7
CASSLAGMTYEQYF	TGCGCCAGCAGCTTAGCGGGCATGACCTACGAGCAGTACTTC	14	.	TRBV5-1	TRBJ2-7